The rows below give T cell receptor beta chains drawn from one sample of a study of T cells after posttransplantation cyclophosphamide. Produced via immunoSEQ multiplex PCR; TCRdb's table is partial and in-frame only. This repertoire shows some 66,000 clones, around 93% found once; its top ten account for 2.5% to 3%. Sequencing was done on a sample of PBMCs. The receptors stem from a woman aged 25 to 39 in good health and a related stem cell transplant donor. Both conserved end residues are part of each CDR3. Fields, in order: clone size, D gene, V gene, J gene, CDR3 protein, CDR3 DNA. A D gene is named only where the DNA matches it firmly. Clone size appears in some rows only: once, few, many, or a class for an expanded clone.

.	.	TRBV10-3	TRBJ1-1	CAIRRGEGMNTEAFF	TGTGCCATCAGGAGGGGGGAGGGTATGAACACTGAAGCTTTCTTT
.	TRBD1	TRBV7-2	TRBJ1-2	CASSLSRGLDNYGYTF	TGTGCCAGCAGCTTGAGCAGGGGGCTGGATAACTATGGCTACACCTTC
.	.	TRBV6-6	TRBJ1-2	CASSFDPPAGYTF	TGTGCCAGCAGCTTCGACCCCCCGGCTGGCTACACCTTC
.	.	TRBV7-9	TRBJ1-6	CASSPAVSSYNSPLHF	TGTGCCAGCAGCCCGGCTGTGAGCTCCTATAATTCACCCCTCCACTTT
.	TRBD2	TRBV4-3	TRBJ2-1	CASRDVRGGFPGEQFF	TGCGCCAGCAGGGACGTGCGGGGGGGCTTTCCCGGTGAGCAGTTCTTC
.	TRBD2	TRBV2	TRBJ2-2	CASTGTSGAELPGELFF	TGTGCCAGCACAGGGACTAGCGGGGCGGAGTTACCCGGGGAGCTGTTTTTT
.	.	TRBV7-6	TRBJ1-6	CASSLNNSPLHF	TGTGCCAGCAGCTTAAACAATTCACCCCTCCACTTT
.	.	TRBV28	TRBJ1-4	CASSFSRNEKLFF	TGTGCCAGCAGTTTCTCGAGAAATGAAAAACTGTTTTTT
.	.	TRBV18	TRBJ1-3	CASSPDGRNTIYF	TGTGCCAGCTCACCGGACGGAAGAAACACCATATATTTT
.	.	TRBV23-1	TRBJ1-4	CASSHSAKEEEKLFF	TGCGCCAGCAGTCATTCAGCCAAGGAGGAAGAAAAACTGTTTTTT
once	.	TRBV7-2	TRBJ1-3	CASSWTGDSGNTIYF	TGTGCCAGCAGCTGGACGGGCGACTCTGGAAACACCATATATTTT
.	TRBD1	TRBV5-4	TRBJ2-2	CASSRQGAVTGELFF	TGTGCCAGCAGCCGGCAGGGGGCTGTCACCGGGGAGCTGTTTTTT
once	.	TRBV6-4	TRBJ2-7	CASLLWGRGSPYEQYF	TGTGCCAGCCTCCTGTGGGGCAGGGGATCCCCTTACGAGCAGTACTTC
.	.	TRBV5-6	TRBJ2-3	CASSLFGGQDTQYF	TGTGCCAGCAGCTTGTTCGGGGGGCAAGATACGCAGTATTTT
.	.	TRBV7-2	TRBJ1-1	CASSLVVNTEAFF	TGTGCCAGCAGCTTAGTGGTGAACACTGAAGCTTTCTTT
few	.	TRBV30	TRBJ1-3	CAWSALSQRSGNTIYF	TGTGCCTGGAGTGCCTTATCCCAACGCTCTGGAAACACCATATATTTT
.	.	TRBV4-2	TRBJ1-1	CASSQVSENTEAFF	TGTGCCAGCAGCCAAGTTAGCGAGAACACTGAAGCTTTCTTT
once	.	TRBV5-5	TRBJ1-2	CASSVQGGVYDYGYTF	TGTGCCAGCAGCGTTCAAGGGGGAGTTTATGACTATGGCTACACCTTC
.	TRBD1	TRBV7-8	TRBJ1-5	CASSLATGTELSNQPQHF	TGTGCCAGCAGCTTAGCGACCGGGACAGAGCTTAGCAATCAGCCCCAGCATTTT
once	.	TRBV5-6	TRBJ1-5	CASSLSRGYQPQHF	TGTGCCAGCAGCTTAAGCAGGGGATATCAGCCCCAGCATTTT
.	TRBD1	TRBV4-1	TRBJ1-3	CASSHYYRGRGNTIYF	TGCGCCAGCAGCCATTACTACAGGGGGAGAGGAAACACCATATATTTT
.	TRBD1	TRBV4-2	TRBJ1-4	CASSLGQGAREKLFF	TGTGCCAGCAGCCTAGGACAGGGGGCACGGGAAAAACTGTTTTTT
.	.	TRBV2	TRBJ2-1	CASRGRSGAYNEQFF	TGTGCCAGCAGAGGTAGAAGTGGCGCCTACAATGAGCAGTTCTTC